This T cell receptor beta chain stems from a study of T cells expressing NK-cell markers. CDR3 length equals 13 residues. Germline V lookup: CDR1 MNHNS, CDR2 SASEGT. On this clonotype itself: What it binds is not known.

Study results and limitations: Leadership of the CD3+CD56-NKG2C+ fraction also belonged to these clonotypes in a handful of donors.

TCRdb reanalyzed the 5' RACE reads, giving one entry per CDR3 protein sequence and no DNA. The repertoire table contains about 150,000 distinct CDR3 sequences. Source material: blood T cells: a sorted CD56 or NKG2C T cell subset, CD4+ or CD8+ T cells, or bulk PBMC T cells (not recorded which). The gene calls are TRBV6-1 and TRBJ1-1; the D call from TCRdb, TRBD1, cannot be confirmed without DNA. The receptor was isolated from a man aged 18 to 30 in good health. The CDR3 is CASSPRGQSEAFF.